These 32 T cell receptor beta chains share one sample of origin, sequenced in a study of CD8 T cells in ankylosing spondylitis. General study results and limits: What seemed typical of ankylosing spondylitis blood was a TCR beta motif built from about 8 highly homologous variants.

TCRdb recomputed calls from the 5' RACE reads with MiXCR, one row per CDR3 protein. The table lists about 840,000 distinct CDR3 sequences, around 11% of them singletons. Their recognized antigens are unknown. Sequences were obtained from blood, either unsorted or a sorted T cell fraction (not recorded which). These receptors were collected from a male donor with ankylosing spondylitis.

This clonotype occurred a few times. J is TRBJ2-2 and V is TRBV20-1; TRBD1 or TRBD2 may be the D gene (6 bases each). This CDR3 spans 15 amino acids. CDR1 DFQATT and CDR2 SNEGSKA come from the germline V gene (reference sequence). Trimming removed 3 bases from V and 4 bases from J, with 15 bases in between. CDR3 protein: CSASLGGVVTGELFF. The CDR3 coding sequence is TGCAGTGCTAGTTTGGGGGGCGTAGTCACCGGGGAGCTGTTTTTT.

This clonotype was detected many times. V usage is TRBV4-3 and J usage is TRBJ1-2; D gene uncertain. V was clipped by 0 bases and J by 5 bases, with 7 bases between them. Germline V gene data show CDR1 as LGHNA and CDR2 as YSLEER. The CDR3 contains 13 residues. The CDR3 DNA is TGCGCCAGCAGCCAAGATGTACGGTATGGCTACACCTTC. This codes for CASSQDVRYGYTF.

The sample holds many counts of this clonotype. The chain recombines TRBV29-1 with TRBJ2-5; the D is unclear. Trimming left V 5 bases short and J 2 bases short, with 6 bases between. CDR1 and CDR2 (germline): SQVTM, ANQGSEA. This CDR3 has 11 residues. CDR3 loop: CSVRRQETQYF. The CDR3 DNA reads TGCAGCGTTCGGCGGCAAGAGACCCAGTACTTC.

The chain's CDR3 is CASNTGNTEAFF. Here the CDR3 DNA reads TGCGCCAGCAATACGGGGAACACTGAAGCTTTCTTT. The chain carries TRBV5-1 and TRBJ1-1, with no clear D. The CDR3 has 12 amino acids. Looked up from germline, CDR1 is SGHRS and CDR2 is YFSETQ. The germline V and J ends were trimmed by 6 bases and 1 base, with 7 bases remaining between them.

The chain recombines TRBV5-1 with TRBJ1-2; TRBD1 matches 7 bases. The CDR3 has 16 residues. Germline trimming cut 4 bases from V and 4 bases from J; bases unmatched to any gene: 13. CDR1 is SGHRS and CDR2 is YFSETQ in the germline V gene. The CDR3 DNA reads TGCGCCAGCAGCCCACAAGGGACAGACTCCGGCTATGGCTACACCTTC. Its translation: CASSPQGTDSGYGYTF.

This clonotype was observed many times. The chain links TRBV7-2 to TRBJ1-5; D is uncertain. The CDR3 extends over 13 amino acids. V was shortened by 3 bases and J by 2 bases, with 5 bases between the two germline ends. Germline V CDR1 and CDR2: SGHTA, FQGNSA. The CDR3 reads CASSFQGNQPQHF. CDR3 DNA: TGTGCCAGCAGCTTTCAGGGCAATCAGCCCCAGCATTTT.

CDR3 DNA: TGCAGTGCTAGAGCGGGCCGGACACTTAAAGCTTTCTTT. Protein: CSARAGRTLKAFF. The chain couples TRBV20-1 to TRBJ1-1; D is perhaps TRBD1 (5 bases). Germline V lookup: CDR1 DFQATT, CDR2 SNEGSKA (reference sequence). V was cut by 1 base and J by 9 bases, with 15 bases left in between. The length of the CDR3 is 13 residues.

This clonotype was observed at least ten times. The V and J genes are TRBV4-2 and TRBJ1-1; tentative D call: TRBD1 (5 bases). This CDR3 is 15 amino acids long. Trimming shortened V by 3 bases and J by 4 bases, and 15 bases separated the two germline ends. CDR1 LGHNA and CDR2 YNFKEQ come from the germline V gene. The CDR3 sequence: CASSQALGDATEAFF. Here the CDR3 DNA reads TGTGCCAGCAGCCAGGCATTGGGGGACGCCACTGAAGCTTTCTTT.

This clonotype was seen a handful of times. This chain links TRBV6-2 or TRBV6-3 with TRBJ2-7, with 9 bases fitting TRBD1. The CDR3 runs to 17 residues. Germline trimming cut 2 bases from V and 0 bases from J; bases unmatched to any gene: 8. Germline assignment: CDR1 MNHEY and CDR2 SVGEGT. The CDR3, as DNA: TGTGCCAGCAGTTACACAGGGACAGGGCGAAACTCCTACGAGCAGTACTTC. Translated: CASSYTGTGRNSYEQYF.

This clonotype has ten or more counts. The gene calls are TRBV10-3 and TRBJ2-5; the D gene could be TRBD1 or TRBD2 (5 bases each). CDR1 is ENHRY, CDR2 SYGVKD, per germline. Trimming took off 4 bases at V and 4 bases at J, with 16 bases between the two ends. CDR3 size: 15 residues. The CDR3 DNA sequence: TGTGCCATCAGTGTAATTGAGGGGCTGGGAGAGACCCAGTACTTC. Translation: CAISVIEGLGETQYF.

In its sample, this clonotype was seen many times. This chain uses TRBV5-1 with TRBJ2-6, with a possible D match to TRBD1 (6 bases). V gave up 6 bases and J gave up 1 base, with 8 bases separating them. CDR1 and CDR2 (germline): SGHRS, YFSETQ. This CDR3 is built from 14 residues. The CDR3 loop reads CASNDRSGANVLTF. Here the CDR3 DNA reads TGCGCCAGCAACGACAGGTCTGGGGCCAACGTCCTGACTTTC.

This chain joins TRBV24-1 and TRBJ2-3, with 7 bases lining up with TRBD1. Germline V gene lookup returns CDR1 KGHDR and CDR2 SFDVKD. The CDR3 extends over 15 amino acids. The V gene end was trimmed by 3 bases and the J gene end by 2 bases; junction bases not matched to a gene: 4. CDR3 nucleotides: TGTGCCACCAGTGATCGGGACAGATACACAGATACGCAGTATTTT. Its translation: CATSDRDRYTDTQYF.

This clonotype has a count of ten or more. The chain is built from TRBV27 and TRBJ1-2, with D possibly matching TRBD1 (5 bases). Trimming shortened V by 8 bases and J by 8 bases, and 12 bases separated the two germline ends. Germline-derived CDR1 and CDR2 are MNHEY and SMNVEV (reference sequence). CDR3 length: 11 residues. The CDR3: CASQGNAGYTF. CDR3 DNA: TGTGCCAGCCAGGGCAACGCCGGCTACACCTTC.

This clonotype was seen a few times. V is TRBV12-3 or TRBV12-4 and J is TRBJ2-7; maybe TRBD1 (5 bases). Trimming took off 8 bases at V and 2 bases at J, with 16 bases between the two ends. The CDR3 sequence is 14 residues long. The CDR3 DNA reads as TGTGCCAGCGGTCGACAGATATCCCCCTACGAGCAGTACTTC. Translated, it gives CASGRQISPYEQYF.

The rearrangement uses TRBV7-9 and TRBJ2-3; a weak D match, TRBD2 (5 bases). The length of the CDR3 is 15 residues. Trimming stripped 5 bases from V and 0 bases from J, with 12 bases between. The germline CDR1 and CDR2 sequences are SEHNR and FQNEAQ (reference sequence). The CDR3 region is CASSPPRGSTDTQYF. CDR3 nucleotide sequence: TGTGCCAGCAGCCCCCCCCGCGGGAGCACAGATACGCAGTATTTT. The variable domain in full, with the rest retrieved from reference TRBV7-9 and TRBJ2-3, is DTGVSQNPRHKITKRGQNVTFRCDPISEHNRLYWYRQTLGQGPEFLTYFQNEAQLEKSRLLSDRFSAERPKGSFSTLEIQRTEQGDSAMYLCASSPPRGSTDTQYFGPGTRLTVL.

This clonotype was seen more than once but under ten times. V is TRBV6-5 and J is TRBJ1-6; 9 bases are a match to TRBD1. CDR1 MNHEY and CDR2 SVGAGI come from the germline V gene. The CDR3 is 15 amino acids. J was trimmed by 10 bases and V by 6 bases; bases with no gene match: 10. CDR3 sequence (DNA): TGTGCCAGCAGATTAACAGGGGGCTCGGTATCACCCCTCCACTTT. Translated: CASRLTGGSVSPLHF.

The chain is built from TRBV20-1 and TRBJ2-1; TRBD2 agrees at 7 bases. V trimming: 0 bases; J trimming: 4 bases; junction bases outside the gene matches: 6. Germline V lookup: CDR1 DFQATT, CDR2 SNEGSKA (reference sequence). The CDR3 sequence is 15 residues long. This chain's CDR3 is CSARDGLAVYNEQFF. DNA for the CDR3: TGCAGTGCTAGAGATGGGCTAGCGGTATACAATGAGCAGTTCTTC.

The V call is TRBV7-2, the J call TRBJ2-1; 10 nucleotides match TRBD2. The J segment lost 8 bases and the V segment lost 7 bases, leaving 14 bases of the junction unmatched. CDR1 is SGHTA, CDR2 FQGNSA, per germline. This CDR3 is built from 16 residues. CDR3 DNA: TGTGCCAGCACCCATAGGTTCCTAGCGGGAGTGGATGAGCAGTTCTTC. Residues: CASTHRFLAGVDEQFF.

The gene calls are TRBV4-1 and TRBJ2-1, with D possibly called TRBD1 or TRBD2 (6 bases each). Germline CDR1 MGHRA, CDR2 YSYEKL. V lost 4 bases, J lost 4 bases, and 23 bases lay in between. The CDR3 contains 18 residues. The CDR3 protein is CASSRLPRGLADYNEQFF. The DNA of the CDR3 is TGCGCCAGCAGCCGGCTTCCCCGGGGGCTAGCAGATTACAATGAGCAGTTCTTC.

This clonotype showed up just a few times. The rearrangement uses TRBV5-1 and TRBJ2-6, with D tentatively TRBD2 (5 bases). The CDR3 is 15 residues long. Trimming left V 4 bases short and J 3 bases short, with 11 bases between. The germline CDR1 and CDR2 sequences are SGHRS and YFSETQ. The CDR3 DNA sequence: TGCGCCAGCAGCCAACTCGGGGTTGGGGCCAACGTCCTGACTTTC. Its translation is CASSQLGVGANVLTF.

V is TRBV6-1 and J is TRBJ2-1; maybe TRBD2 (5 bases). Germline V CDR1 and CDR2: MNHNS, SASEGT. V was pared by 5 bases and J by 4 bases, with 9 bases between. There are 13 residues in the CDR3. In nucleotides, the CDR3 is TGTGCCAGCAGTAGCCCGGGGTACAATGAGCAGTTCTTC. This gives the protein CASSSPGYNEQFF.

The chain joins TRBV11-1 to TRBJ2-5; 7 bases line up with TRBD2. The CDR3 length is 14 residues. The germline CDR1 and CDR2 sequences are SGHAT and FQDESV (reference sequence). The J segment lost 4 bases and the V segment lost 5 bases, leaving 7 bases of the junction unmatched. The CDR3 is CASSPRWGGETQYF. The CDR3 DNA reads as TGTGCCAGCAGCCCCCGCTGGGGGGGAGAGACCCAGTACTTC.

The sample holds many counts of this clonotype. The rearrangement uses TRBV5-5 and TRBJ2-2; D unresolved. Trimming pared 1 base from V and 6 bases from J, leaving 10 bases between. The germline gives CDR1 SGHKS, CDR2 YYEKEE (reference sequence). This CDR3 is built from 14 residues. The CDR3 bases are TGTGCCAGCAGCTTGAATTGGTTTCCCGGGGAGCTGTTTTTT. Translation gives CASSLNWFPGELFF.

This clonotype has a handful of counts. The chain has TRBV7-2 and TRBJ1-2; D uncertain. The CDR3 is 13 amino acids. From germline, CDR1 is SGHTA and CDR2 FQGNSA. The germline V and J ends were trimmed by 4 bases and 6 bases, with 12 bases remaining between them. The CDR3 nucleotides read TGTGCCAGCAGCTGGTTGAGGGCCCATGGCTACACCTTC. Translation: CASSWLRAHGYTF.

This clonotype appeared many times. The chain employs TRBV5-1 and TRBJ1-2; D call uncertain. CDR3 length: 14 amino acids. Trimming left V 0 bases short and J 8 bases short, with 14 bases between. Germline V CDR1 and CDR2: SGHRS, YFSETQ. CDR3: CASSLADPTSGYTF. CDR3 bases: TGCGCCAGCAGCTTGGCGGACCCCACCAGCGGCTACACCTTC.

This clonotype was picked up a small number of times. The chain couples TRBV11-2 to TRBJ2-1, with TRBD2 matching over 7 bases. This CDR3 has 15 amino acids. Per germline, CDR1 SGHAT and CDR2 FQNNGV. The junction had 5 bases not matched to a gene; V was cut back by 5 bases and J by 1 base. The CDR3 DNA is TGTGCCAGCAGCCTCCTACTAGCGTCCTACAATGAGCAGTTCTTC. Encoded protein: CASSLLLASYNEQFF.

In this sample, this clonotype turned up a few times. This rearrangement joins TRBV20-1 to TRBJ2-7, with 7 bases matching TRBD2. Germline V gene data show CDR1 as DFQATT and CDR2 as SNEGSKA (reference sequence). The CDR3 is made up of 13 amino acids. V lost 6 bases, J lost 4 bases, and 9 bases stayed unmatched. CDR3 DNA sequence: TGCAGTGCACGGGGACTACCGATTTACGAGCAGTACTTC. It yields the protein CSARGLPIYEQYF.

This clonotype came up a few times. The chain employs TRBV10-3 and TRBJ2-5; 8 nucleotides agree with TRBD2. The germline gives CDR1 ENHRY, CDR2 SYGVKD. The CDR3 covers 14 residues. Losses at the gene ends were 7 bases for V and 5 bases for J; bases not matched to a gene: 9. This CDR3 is CAIKGTRWEETQYF. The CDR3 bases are TGTGCCATCAAAGGGACTAGGTGGGAGGAGACCCAGTACTTC.

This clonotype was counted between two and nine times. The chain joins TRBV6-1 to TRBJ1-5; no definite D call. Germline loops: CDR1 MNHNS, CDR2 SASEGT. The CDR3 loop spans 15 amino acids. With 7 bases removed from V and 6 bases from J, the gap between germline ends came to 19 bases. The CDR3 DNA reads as TGTGCCAGCACGGACCAGCCGGAGGCCGGTCAGCCCCAGCATTTT. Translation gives CASTDQPEAGQPQHF.

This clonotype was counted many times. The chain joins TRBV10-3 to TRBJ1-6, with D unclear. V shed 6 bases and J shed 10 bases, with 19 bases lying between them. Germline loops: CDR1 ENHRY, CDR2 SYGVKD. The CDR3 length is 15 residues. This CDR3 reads CAIRGLRGSGSPLHF. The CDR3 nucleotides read TGTGCCATCAGAGGCCTCCGAGGGAGCGGATCACCCCTCCACTTT.

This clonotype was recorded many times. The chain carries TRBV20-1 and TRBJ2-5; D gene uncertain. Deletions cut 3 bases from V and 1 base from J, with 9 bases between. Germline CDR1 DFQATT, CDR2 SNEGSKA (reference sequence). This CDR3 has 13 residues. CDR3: CSASGWSQETQYF. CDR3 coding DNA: TGCAGTGCTAGTGGTTGGTCCCAAGAGACCCAGTACTTC.

The CDR3 nucleotides read TGTGCCAGCGGGAATCGACAGGGTAACGCTGAAGCTTTCTTT. Translating gives CASGNRQGNAEAFF. The chain carries TRBV12-3 or TRBV12-4 and TRBJ1-1, with 7 positions matching TRBD1. With V trimmed by 8 bases and J by 6 bases, 12 bases remained unmatched. This CDR3 comprises 14 residues.